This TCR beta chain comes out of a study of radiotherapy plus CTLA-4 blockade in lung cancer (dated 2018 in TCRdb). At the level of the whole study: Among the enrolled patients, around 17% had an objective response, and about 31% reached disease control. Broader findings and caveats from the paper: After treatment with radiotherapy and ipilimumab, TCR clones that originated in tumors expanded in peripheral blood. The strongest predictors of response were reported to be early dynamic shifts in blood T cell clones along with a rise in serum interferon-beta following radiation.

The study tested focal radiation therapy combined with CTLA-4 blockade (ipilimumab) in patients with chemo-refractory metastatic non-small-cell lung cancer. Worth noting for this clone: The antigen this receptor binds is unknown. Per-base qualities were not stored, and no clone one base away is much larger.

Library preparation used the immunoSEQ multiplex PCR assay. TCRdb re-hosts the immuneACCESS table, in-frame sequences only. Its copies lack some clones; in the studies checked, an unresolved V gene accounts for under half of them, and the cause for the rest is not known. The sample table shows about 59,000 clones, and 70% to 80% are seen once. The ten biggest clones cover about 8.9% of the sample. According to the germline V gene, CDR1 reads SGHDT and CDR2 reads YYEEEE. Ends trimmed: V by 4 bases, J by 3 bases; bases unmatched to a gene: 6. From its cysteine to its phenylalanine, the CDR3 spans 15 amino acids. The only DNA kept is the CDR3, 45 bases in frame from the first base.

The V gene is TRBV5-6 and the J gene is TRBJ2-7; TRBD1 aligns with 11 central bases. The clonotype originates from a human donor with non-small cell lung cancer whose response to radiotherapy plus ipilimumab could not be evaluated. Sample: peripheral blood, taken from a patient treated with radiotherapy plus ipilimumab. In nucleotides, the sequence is TGTGCCAGCAGCCCCCGGGACAGGGGGGTCTACGAGCAGTACTTC. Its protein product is CASSPRDRGVYEQYF.